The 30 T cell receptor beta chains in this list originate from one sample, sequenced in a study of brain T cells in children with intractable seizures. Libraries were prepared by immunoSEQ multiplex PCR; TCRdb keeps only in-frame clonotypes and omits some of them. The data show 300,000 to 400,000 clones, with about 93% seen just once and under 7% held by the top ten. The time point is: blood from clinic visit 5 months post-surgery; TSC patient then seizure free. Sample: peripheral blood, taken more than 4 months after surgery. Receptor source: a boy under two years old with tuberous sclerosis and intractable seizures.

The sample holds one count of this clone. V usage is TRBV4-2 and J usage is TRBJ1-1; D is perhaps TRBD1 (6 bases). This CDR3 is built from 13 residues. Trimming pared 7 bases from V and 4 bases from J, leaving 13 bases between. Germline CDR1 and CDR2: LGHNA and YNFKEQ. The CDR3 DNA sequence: TGTGCCAGCACCGAGGGGGGGCCCACTGAAGCTTTCTTT. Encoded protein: CASTEGGPTEAFF.

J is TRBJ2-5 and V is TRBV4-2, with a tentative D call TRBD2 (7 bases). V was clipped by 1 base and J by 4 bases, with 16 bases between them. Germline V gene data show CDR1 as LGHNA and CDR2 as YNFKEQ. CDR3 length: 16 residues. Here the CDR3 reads CASSQANGGPGETQYF. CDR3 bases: TGTGCCAGCAGCCAAGCCAACGGGGGGCCGGGAGAGACCCAGTACTTC.

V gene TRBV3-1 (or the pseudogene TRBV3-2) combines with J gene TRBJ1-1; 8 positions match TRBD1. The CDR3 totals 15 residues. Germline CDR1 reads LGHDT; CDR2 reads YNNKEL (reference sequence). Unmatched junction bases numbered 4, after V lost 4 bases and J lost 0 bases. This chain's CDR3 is CASSLTGGVNTEAFF. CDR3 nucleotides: TGTGCCAGCAGCCTCACAGGGGGGGTGAACACTGAAGCTTTCTTT.

The chain's CDR3 is CASRSQSGRATGELFF. The CDR3, as DNA: TGTGCCAGCAGGTCCCAAAGCGGGAGGGCCACCGGGGAGCTGTTTTTT. The chain employs TRBV27 and TRBJ2-2; 10 bases are a match to TRBD2. Looked up from germline, CDR1 is MNHEY and CDR2 is SMNVEV (reference sequence). The CDR3 covers 16 residues. The junction had 8 bases not matched to a gene; V was cut back by 6 bases and J by 4 bases.

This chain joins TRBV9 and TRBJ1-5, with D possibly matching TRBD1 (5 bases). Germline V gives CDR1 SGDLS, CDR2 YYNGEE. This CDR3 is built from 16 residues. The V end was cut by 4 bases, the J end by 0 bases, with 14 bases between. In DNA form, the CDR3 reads TGTGCCAGCAGCCCCTCCTGGGACGGTAGCAATCAGCCCCAGCATTTT. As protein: CASSPSWDGSNQPQHF. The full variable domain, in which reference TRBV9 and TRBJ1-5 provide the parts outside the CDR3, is DSGVTQTPKHLITATGQRVTLRCSPRSGDLSVYWYQQSLDQGLQFLIQYYNGEERAKGNILERFSAQQFPDLHSELNLSSLELGDSALYFCASSPSWDGSNQPQHFGDGTRLSIL.

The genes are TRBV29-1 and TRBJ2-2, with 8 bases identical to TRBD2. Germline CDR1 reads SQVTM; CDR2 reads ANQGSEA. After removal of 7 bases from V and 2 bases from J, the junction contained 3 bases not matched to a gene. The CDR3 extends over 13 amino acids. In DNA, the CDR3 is TGCAGCGGACTAGCGATAAACACCGGGGAGCTGTTTTTT. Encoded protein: CSGLAINTGELFF.

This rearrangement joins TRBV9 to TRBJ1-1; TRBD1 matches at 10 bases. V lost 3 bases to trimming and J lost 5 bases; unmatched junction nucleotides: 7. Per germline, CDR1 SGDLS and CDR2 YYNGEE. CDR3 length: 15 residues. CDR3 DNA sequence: TGTGCCAGCAGCGCCACCGGGACAGGGGTTACTGAAGCTTTCTTT. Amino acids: CASSATGTGVTEAFF.

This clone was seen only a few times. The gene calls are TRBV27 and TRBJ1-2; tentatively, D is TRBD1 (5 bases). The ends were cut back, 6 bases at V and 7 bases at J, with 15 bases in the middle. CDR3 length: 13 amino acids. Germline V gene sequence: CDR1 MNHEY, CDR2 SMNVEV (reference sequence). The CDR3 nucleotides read TGTGCCAGCAGCCTATCACAGGTGGCTGGCTACACCTTC. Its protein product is CASSLSQVAGYTF.

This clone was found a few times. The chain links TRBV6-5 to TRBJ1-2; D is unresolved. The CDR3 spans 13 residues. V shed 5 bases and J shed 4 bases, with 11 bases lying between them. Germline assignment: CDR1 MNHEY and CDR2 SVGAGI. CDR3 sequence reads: CASSPGKSYGYTF. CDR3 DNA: TGTGCCAGCAGTCCCGGGAAAAGCTATGGCTACACCTTC.

DNA of the CDR3: TGTGCCAGCAGTTTAAATCGGTGGGGGGCCCTTGTCCCAAACCAAGAGACCCAGTACTTC. Translating it yields CASSLNRWGALVPNQETQYF. V gene TRBV28 combines with J gene TRBJ2-5; D is possibly TRBD1 or TRBD2 (6 bases each). Looked up from germline, CDR1 is MDHEN and CDR2 is SYDVKM. CDR3 length: 20 residues. The V end lost 2 bases, the J end lost 0 bases, and 25 bases lay between the germline ends.

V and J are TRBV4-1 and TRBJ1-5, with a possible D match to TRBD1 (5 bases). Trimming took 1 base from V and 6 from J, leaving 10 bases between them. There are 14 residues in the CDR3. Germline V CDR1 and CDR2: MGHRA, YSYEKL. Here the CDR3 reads CASSQGYGGQPQHF. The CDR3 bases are TGCGCCAGCAGCCAAGGGTATGGGGGTCAGCCCCAGCATTTT.

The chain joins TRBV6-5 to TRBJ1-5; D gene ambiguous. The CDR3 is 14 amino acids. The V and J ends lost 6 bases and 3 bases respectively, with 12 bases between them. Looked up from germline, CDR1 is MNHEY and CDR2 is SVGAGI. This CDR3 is CASSPGWANQPQHF. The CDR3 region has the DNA TGTGCCAGCAGCCCCGGATGGGCCAATCAGCCCCAGCATTTT.

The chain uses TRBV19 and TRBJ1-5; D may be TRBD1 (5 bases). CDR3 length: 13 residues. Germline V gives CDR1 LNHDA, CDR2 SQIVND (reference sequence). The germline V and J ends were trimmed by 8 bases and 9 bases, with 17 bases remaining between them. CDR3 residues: CASHGGVAGPQHF. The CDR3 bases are TGTGCCAGTCACGGGGGGGTCGCCGGGCCCCAGCATTTT.

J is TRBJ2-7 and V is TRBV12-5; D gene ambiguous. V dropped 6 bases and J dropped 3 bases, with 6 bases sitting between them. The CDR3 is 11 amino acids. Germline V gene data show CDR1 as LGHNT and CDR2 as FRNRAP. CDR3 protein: CASGNDYEQYF. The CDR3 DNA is TGTGCTAGTGGGAACGACTACGAGCAGTACTTC.

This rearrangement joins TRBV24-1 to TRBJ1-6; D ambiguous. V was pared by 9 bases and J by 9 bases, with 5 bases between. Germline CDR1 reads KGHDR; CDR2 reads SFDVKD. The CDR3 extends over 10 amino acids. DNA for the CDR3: TGTGCCACCTCCAGTTCACCCCTCCACTTT. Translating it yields CATSSSPLHF.

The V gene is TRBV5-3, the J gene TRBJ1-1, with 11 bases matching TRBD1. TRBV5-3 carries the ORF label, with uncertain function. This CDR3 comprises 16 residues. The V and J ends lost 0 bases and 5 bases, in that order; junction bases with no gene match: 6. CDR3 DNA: TGTGCCAGAAGCTTGGGTCGGGACAGGGGGAGGACTGAAGCTTTCTTT. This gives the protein CARSLGRDRGRTEAFF.

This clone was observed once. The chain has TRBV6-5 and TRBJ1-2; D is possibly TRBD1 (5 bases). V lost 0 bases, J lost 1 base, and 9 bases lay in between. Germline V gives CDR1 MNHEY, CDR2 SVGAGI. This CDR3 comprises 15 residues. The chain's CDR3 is CASSYSGRGNYGYTF. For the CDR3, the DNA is TGTGCCAGCAGTTACTCAGGGAGGGGTAACTATGGCTACACCTTC.

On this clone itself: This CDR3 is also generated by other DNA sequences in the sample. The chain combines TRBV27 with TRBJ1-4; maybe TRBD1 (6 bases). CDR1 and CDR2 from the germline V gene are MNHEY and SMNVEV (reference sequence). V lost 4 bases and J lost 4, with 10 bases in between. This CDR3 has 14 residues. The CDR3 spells CASSSDRFNEKLFF. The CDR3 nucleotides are TGTGCCAGCAGTTCCGACAGGTTTAATGAAAAACTGTTTTTT.

The CDR3 spells CASSEGLTGSREDTQYF. CDR3 sequence (DNA): TGTGCCAGCAGTGAAGGGTTGACTGGAAGCCGGGAAGATACGCAGTATTTT. The chain couples TRBV6-1 to TRBJ2-3, with D perhaps matching TRBD2 (5 bases). The germline V gene encodes CDR1 MNHNS and CDR2 SASEGT. CDR3 length equals 17 residues. Trimming pared 1 base from V and 5 bases from J, leaving 19 bases between.

The CDR3, as DNA: TGTGCCAGCAGCCACCCTAGCGGGGGCCAAGAGACCCAGTACTTC. Translated, it gives CASSHPSGGQETQYF. The chain employs TRBV3-1 (or the pseudogene TRBV3-2) and TRBJ2-5; TRBD2 agrees at 10 bases. V shed 3 bases and J 1 base; nucleotides not matched to a gene: 2. Germline V lookup: CDR1 LGHDT, CDR2 YNNKEL (reference sequence). This CDR3 region has 15 residues.

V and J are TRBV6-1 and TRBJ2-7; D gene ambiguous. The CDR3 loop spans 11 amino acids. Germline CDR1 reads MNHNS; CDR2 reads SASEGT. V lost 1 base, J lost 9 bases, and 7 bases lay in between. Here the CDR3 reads CASSEGSVQYF. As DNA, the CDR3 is TGTGCCAGCAGTGAAGGTTCTGTGCAGTACTTC.

The CDR3 protein is CASSLLRTGGQPQHF. The CDR3 nucleotides read TGTGCCAGCAGTTTACTACGCACAGGGGGCCAGCCCCAGCATTTT. The V gene is TRBV28, the J gene TRBJ1-5, with 9 bases lining up with TRBD1. The CDR3 contains 15 residues. The J segment lost 7 bases and the V segment lost 2 bases, leaving 6 bases of the junction unmatched. Germline loops: CDR1 MDHEN, CDR2 SYDVKM.

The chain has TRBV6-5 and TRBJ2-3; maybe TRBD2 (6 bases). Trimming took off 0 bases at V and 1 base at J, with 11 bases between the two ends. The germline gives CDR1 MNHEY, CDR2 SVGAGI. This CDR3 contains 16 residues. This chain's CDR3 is CASSYSEGGGTDTQYF. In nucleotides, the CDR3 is TGTGCCAGCAGTTACTCGGAAGGAGGGGGCACAGATACGCAGTATTTT.

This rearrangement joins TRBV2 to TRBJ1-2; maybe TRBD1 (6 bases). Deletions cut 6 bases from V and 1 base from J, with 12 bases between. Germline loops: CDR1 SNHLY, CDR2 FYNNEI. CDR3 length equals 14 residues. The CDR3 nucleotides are TGTGCCAGCAGATGGACAGAGCTTAACTATGGCTACACCTTC. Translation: CASRWTELNYGYTF.

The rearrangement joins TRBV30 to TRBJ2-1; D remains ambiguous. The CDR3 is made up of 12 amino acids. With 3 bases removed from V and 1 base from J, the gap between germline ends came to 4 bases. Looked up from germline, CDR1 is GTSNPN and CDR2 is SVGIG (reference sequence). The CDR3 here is CAWSGSYNEQFF. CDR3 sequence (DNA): TGTGCCTGGAGCGGTTCCTACAATGAGCAGTTCTTC.

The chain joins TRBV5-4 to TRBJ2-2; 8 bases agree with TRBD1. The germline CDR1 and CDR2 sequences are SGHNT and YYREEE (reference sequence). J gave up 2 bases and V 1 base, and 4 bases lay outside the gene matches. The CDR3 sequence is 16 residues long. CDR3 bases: TGTGCCAGCAGCTTGCCTGACAGGGGTAACACCGGGGAGCTGTTTTTT. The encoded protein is CASSLPDRGNTGELFF.

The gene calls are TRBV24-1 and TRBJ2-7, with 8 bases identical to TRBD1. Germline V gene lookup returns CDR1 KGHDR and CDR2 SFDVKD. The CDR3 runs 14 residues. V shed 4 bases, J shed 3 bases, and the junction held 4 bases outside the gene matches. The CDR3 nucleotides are TGTGCCACCAGTGACGGACAGGGTCTCTACGAGCAGTACTTC. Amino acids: CATSDGQGLYEQYF.

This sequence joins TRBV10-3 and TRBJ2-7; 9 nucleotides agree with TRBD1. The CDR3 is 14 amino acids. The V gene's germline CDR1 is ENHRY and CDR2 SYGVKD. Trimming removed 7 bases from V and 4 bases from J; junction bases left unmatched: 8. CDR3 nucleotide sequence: TGTGCCATCAACCCCAAGGGACAGGGATACGAGCAGTACTTC. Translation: CAINPKGQGYEQYF.

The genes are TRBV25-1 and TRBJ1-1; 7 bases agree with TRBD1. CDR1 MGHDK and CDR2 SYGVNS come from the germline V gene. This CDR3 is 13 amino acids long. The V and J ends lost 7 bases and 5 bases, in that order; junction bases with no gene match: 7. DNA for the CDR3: TGTGCCAGCATTAGCAGGGGGTTGACTGAAGCTTTCTTT. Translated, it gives CASISRGLTEAFF.

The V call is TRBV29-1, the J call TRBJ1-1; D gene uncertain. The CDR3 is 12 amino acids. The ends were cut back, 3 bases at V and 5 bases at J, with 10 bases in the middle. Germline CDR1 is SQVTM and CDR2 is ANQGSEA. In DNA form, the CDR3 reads TGCAGCGTTGACAGGAGCGAAACTGAAGCTTTCTTT. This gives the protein CSVDRSETEAFF.